Each of the 5 T cell receptor beta chains below was sequenced from the same sample in a study of sequential checkpoint blockade in melanoma. Indicated treatment: randomized to nivolumab then ipilimumab (arm A) or the reverse (arm B). Measured with immunoSEQ multiplex PCR; TCRdb has only the in-frame clones, and not every one. The top ten clones hold around a tenth of a sample with thousands of clones, around a quarter of them seen once. The sample here was tumor tissue (inferred from file names), taken from a patient given nivolumab and ipilimumab in sequence. These receptors all stem from a human donor with melanoma.

In this sample, this clone is medium-sized. The rearrangement uses TRBV18 and TRBJ2-1; D uncertain. The V end lost 5 bases, the J end lost 5 bases, and 7 bases lay between the germline ends. The CDR3 sequence is 12 residues long. The germline gives CDR1 KGHSH, CDR2 LQKENI. The CDR3 spells CASSFNNNEQFF. The CDR3 region has the DNA TGTGCCAGCTCATTCAACAACAATGAGCAGTTCTTC.

The chain links TRBV6-8 to TRBJ2-1; 13 positions match TRBD2. The CDR3 sequence is 15 residues long. CDR1 MNHGY and CDR2 SAAAGT come from the germline V gene. J lost 7 bases, V lost 2 bases, and 2 bases had no gene match. The DNA of the CDR3 is TGTGCCAGCAGTTACCCGACTAGCGGGGGGAATGAGCAGTTCTTC. Protein product: CASSYPTSGGNEQFF.

The CDR3 loop reads CASSIGLAGTAFFQETQYF. In DNA, the CDR3 is TGTGCCAGTAGTATAGGACTAGCGGGAACCGCGTTCTTCCAAGAGACCCAGTACTTC. The rearrangement uses TRBV19 and TRBJ2-5, with 11 bases that match TRBD2. Germline CDR1 and CDR2: LNHDA and SQIVND (reference sequence). Germline trimming cut 1 base from V and 1 base from J; bases unmatched to any gene: 11. CDR3 length: 19 residues.

This clone has more than one count but fewer than ten. The rearrangement links TRBV10-3 to TRBJ2-5; a weak D match, TRBD2 (6 bases). V was cut by 1 base and J by 1 base, with 10 bases left in between. Germline CDR1 is ENHRY and CDR2 is SYGVKD. The length of the CDR3 is 15 residues. CDR3 amino acids: CAISEYRDSQETQYF. The CDR3 nucleotides are TGTGCCATCAGTGAGTACCGGGACTCCCAAGAGACCCAGTACTTC.

Many counts were recorded for this clone. This chain links TRBV11-3 with TRBJ2-1, with TRBD2 matching 9 bases. The germline V gene encodes CDR1 SGHNT and CDR2 YENEEA. Trimming cost V 5 bases and J 7 bases; bases outside gene matches: 15. There are 17 residues in the CDR3. CDR3 nucleotides: TGTGCCAGCAGCCCCACCGACAGCGGGAGGATACTTAATGAGCAGTTCTTC. Protein sequence: CASSPTDSGRILNEQFF.